What follows are 25 T cell receptor beta chains derived from one specimen sequenced in a study of blood T cell repertoires in COVID-19. Profiling relied on immunoSEQ multiplex PCR, and the TCRdb table lists in-frame clones only, not all of them. The data show roughly 280,000 clones, approximately 87% seen once. The sequenced sample consisted of peripheral blood. The receptors originated from a man in his fifties or sixties who had recovered from COVID-19.

The chain employs TRBV4-2 and TRBJ2-5; tentatively, D is TRBD2 (5 bases). The germline CDR1 and CDR2 sequences are LGHNA and YNFKEQ. V was clipped by 1 base and J by 1 base, with 10 bases between them. This CDR3 comprises 15 residues. The CDR3 protein is CASSQGQRPQETQYF. CDR3 nucleotides: TGTGCCAGCAGCCAAGGGCAGCGGCCCCAAGAGACCCAGTACTTC.

The chain uses TRBV28 and TRBJ2-7; D is uncertain. Germline assignment: CDR1 MDHEN and CDR2 SYDVKM. CDR3 length: 15 residues. Deletions cut 3 bases from V and 4 bases from J, with 16 bases between. The DNA for the CDR3 is TGTGCCAGCAGTTTTCCCCTGGCCTCAAATTACGAGCAGTACTTC. Residues: CASSFPLASNYEQYF.

The V and J genes are TRBV5-4 and TRBJ2-1; 11 bases match TRBD1. The CDR3 length is 16 residues. The germline V gene encodes CDR1 SGHNT and CDR2 YYREEE (reference sequence). With 3 bases clipped from V and 3 bases from J, the junction kept 5 bases outside the gene matches. CDR3 DNA: TGTGCCAGCAGCTCCCGGGACAGGGGGTACTACAATGAGCAGTTCTTC. Translation gives CASSSRDRGYYNEQFF. The variable domain in full, with the rest retrieved from reference TRBV5-4 and TRBJ2-1, is ETGVTQSPTHLIKTRGQQVTLRCSSQSGHNTVSWYQQALGQGPQFIFQYYREEENGRGNFPPRFSGLQFPNYSSELNVNALELDDSALYLCASSSRDRGYYNEQFFGPGTRLTVL.

The chain has TRBV19 and TRBJ1-1; no reliable D call. CDR1 is LNHDA, CDR2 SQIVND, per germline (reference sequence). Trimming stripped 1 base from V and 5 bases from J, with 8 bases between. This CDR3 region has 13 residues. For the CDR3, the DNA is TGTGCCAGTAGTATAGGGGCAGGAACTGAAGCTTTCTTT. Translating gives CASSIGAGTEAFF.

The chain joins TRBV30 to TRBJ1-1, with TRBD1 matching 8 bases. This CDR3 is built from 14 residues. V trimming: 4 bases; J trimming: 4 bases; junction bases outside the gene matches: 8. CDR1 and CDR2 from the germline V gene are GTSNPN and SVGIG (reference sequence). The CDR3 DNA follows: TGTGCCTGGACTCCGGACAGGGTCACCACTGAAGCTTTCTTT. Its protein product is CAWTPDRVTTEAFF.

This chain links TRBV4-2 with TRBJ2-1, with 9 bases that match TRBD1. This CDR3 is 18 amino acids long. The germline gives CDR1 LGHNA, CDR2 YNFKEQ. J gave up 7 bases and V 2 bases, and 15 bases lay outside the gene matches. The chain's CDR3 is CASSQKGVDRGKRNEQFF. Written as DNA, the CDR3 is TGTGCCAGCAGCCAAAAGGGGGTGGACAGGGGAAAAAGGAATGAGCAGTTCTTC.

The chain recombines TRBV9 with TRBJ2-5; 10 bases line up with TRBD2. The CDR3 loop spans 15 amino acids. V dropped 0 bases and J dropped 5; count of bases not matched to a gene: 4. From germline, CDR1 is SGDLS and CDR2 YYNGEE. The chain's CDR3 is CASSVDSGRRETQYF. DNA of the CDR3: TGTGCCAGCAGCGTAGATAGCGGGAGGAGGGAGACCCAGTACTTC.

This clone was detected only a few times. V gene TRBV6-5 combines with J gene TRBJ2-7; tentative D call: TRBD1 (7 bases). Germline assignment: CDR1 MNHEY and CDR2 SVGAGI. Trimming cost V 7 bases and J 6 bases, with 22 bases left between them. There are 15 residues in the CDR3. The CDR3, as DNA: TGTGCCAGCACCGCGGGACAGACCGTTGGGTCCGAGCAGTACTTC. Translating gives CASTAGQTVGSEQYF.

This CDR3 reads CASSDPQATRIYEQYF. In DNA, the CDR3 is TGCGCCAGCAGTGATCCCCAAGCGACTAGAATCTACGAGCAGTACTTC. This chain joins TRBV10-2 and TRBJ2-7, with D perhaps TRBD2 (6 bases). Germline assignment: CDR1 WSHSY and CDR2 SAAADI. Trimming shortened V by 3 bases and J by 3 bases, and 18 bases separated the two germline ends. CDR3 size: 16 residues.

The chain joins TRBV5-1 to TRBJ1-6, with a tentative D call TRBD1 (5 bases). The germline gives CDR1 SGHRS, CDR2 YFSETQ. The CDR3 sequence is 14 residues long. The ends were cut back, 0 bases at V and 7 bases at J, with 8 bases in the middle. DNA for the CDR3: TGCGCCAGCAGCTTGGCACAGGACAATTCACCCCTCCACTTT. It yields the protein CASSLAQDNSPLHF.

This clone came up once. This sequence joins TRBV12-5 and TRBJ2-5, with 11 bases identical to TRBD2. Germline V gives CDR1 LGHNT, CDR2 FRNRAP. The CDR3 contains 17 residues. V shed 3 bases, J shed 5 bases, and the junction held 11 bases outside the gene matches. CDR3 sequence reads: CASGLGLAGEIRETQYF. CDR3 bases: TGTGCTAGTGGTTTAGGACTAGCGGGTGAGATCAGGGAGACCCAGTACTTC.

This rearrangement joins TRBV24-1 to TRBJ2-7; 9 bases align to TRBD1. Germline trimming cut 4 bases from V and 9 bases from J; bases unmatched to any gene: 15. The CDR3 contains 16 residues. Germline-derived CDR1 and CDR2 are KGHDR and SFDVKD. The CDR3 nucleotides are TGTGCCACCAGTGACCAAAGAACAGGGGGCGGTTGGGTGCAGTACTTC. Protein sequence: CATSDQRTGGGWVQYF.

The V gene is TRBV19, the J gene TRBJ2-5, with 8 bases that match TRBD1. CDR1 and CDR2 from the germline V gene are LNHDA and SQIVND (reference sequence). The CDR3 length is 14 residues. J lost 2 bases, V lost 5 bases, and 4 bases had no gene match. DNA of the CDR3: TGTGCCAGTAGTTTAGGACAGGGACAAGAGACCCAGTACTTC. This gives the protein CASSLGQGQETQYF.

V usage is TRBV4-2 and J usage is TRBJ2-1, with a possible D match to TRBD2 (5 bases). The CDR3 loop spans 18 amino acids. Looked up from germline, CDR1 is LGHNA and CDR2 is YNFKEQ. V was pared by 4 bases and J by 6 bases, with 25 bases between. CDR3 sequence (DNA): TGTGCCAGCAGCCCTAACATTATCGGTGCGGGTAAAGGCAATGAGCAGTTCTTC. Protein sequence: CASSPNIIGAGKGNEQFF.

This clone was detected once. The V and J genes are TRBV2 and TRBJ2-2, with 7 nucleotides matching TRBD1. CDR1 and CDR2 from the germline V gene are SNHLY and FYNNEI. Germline trimming cut 10 bases from V and 4 bases from J; bases unmatched to any gene: 6. The CDR3 has 13 residues. The CDR3: CATRGTATGELFF. The CDR3 DNA follows: TGTGCCACCAGGGGGACAGCCACCGGGGAGCTGTTTTTT.

This clone was observed a single time. The V and J genes are TRBV4-1 and TRBJ1-5, with TRBD1 matching over 9 bases. The CDR3 runs to 14 residues. In germline, CDR1 is MGHRA, CDR2 YSYEKL. J gave up 6 bases and V 2 bases, and 2 bases lay outside the gene matches. CDR3 DNA: TGCGCCAGCAGCCAAACAGGGGGCGGTCAGCCCCAGCATTTT. It codes for CASSQTGGGQPQHF.

The chain recombines TRBV19 with TRBJ1-2, with unresolved D. Germline CDR1 reads LNHDA; CDR2 reads SQIVND (reference sequence). This CDR3 is 17 amino acids long. V lost 3 bases to trimming and J lost 0 bases, with 17 bases between them. This chain's CDR3 is CASSIPGSKSANYGYTF. The DNA for the CDR3 is TGTGCCAGTAGTATTCCGGGTTCGAAATCCGCTAACTATGGCTACACCTTC.

The genes are TRBV5-1 and TRBJ2-7; 10 bases map to TRBD1. The CDR3 extends over 15 amino acids. After removal of 0 bases from V and 3 bases from J, the junction contained 3 bases not matched to a gene. The germline V gene has CDR1 SGHRS and CDR2 YFSETQ. The CDR3 loop reads CASSLGQGAGYEQYF. The CDR3 DNA sequence: TGCGCCAGCAGCTTGGGACAGGGGGCAGGCTACGAGCAGTACTTC.

The chain employs TRBV10-1 and TRBJ2-7, with D perhaps TRBD2 (5 bases). The V gene lost 3 bases and the J gene lost 0 bases, with 12 bases spanning the gap. This CDR3 comprises 15 residues. Per the germline V gene, CDR1 is WNHNN and CDR2 is SYGVQD (reference sequence). In DNA form, the CDR3 reads TGCGCCAGCAGTGACGGCCTAGCTGCCTCCTACGAGCAGTACTTC. Amino acid sequence: CASSDGLAASYEQYF.

CDR3 in amino acids: CAREGRGDDEQFF. In DNA form, the CDR3 reads TGTGCCCGGGAGGGGCGGGGGGACGATGAGCAGTTCTTC. The chain couples TRBV12-3 or TRBV12-4 to TRBJ2-1; 8 bases map to TRBD2. J gave up 8 bases and V 11 bases, and 11 bases lay outside the gene matches. CDR3 length: 13 residues.

This clone was observed a single time. This sequence joins TRBV28 and TRBJ2-2; TRBD2 might be the D (7 bases). The CDR3 totals 14 residues. Trimming left V 7 bases short and J 6 bases short, with 15 bases between. Germline CDR1 and CDR2: MDHEN and SYDVKM. The CDR3 loop is CASTMGGPSGELFF. The CDR3, as DNA: TGTGCCAGCACCATGGGGGGGCCTTCCGGGGAGCTGTTTTTT.

The V and J genes are TRBV5-4 and TRBJ1-2; possible D gene TRBD1, 5 bases. V was shortened by 7 bases and J by 4 bases, with 14 bases between the two germline ends. The germline gives CDR1 SGHNT, CDR2 YYREEE (reference sequence). CDR3 length: 13 residues. The CDR3 DNA reads TGTGCCAGCGCAGGGCCCCTCTTCTATGGCTACACCTTC. This translates into CASAGPLFYGYTF.

The chain joins TRBV18 to TRBJ2-3; D gene ambiguous. CDR3 length equals 13 residues. V lost 4 bases and J 2 bases, leaving 7 bases between the germline ends. Germline V gene lookup returns CDR1 KGHSH and CDR2 LQKENI. As DNA, the CDR3 is TGTGCCAGCTCACTTGTCCTCACAGATACGCAGTATTTT. This translates into CASSLVLTDTQYF.

The chain links TRBV5-4 to TRBJ2-1; tentative D call: TRBD2 (6 bases). Per germline, CDR1 SGHNT and CDR2 YYREEE (reference sequence). V gave up 3 bases and J gave up 3 bases, with 10 bases separating them. The CDR3 contains 14 residues. The CDR3 reads CASSSPGLYNEQFF. The CDR3 nucleotides are TGTGCCAGCAGCTCGCCGGGACTCTACAATGAGCAGTTCTTC.

This clone was seen a few times. The gene calls are TRBV11-2 and TRBJ2-5; TRBD2 is a possible D gene (6 bases). The V gene lost 1 base and the J gene lost 13 bases, with 34 bases spanning the gap. This CDR3 has 19 residues. Germline V CDR1 and CDR2: SGHAT, FQNNGV. In nucleotides, the CDR3 is TGTGCCAGCAGCTTAGGTTACTTTCTCGACCACGGGACTCTAGGAGAACTGTACTTC. It yields the protein CASSLGYFLDHGTLGELYF.